A selection of T cell receptor beta chains follows, all from one sample in a study of cytomegalovirus exposure and HLA in healthy donors. TCRdb's copy holds only in-frame clones and misses some; the assay was immunoSEQ multiplex PCR. The table shows 250,000 to 350,000 clones, with around 90% occurring only once. The sample comprised PBMCs. These receptors were taken from a woman aged 25 to 45 in good health and CMV-seropositive. The CDR3 runs from the conserved cysteine through the conserved F or W.

>TRBV27|TRBJ2-2
CASTGAGHNTGELFF
>TRBV19|TRBJ1-2
CASSPRTDYGYTF
>TRBV27|TRBJ2-3
CASSPGLAGASTDTQYF
>TRBV10-1|TRBJ1-4
CASSGFEGRANEKLFF
>TRBV11-3|TRBJ1-4
CASRSAPRDPEKLFF
>TRBV7-9|TRBJ2-1
CASSAGTAYNEQFF
>TRBV13|TRBJ1-2
CASSQGTDNYGYTF
>TRBV5-1|TRBJ2-3
CASSIGGRTDTQYF
>TRBV30|TRBJ2-3
CAWSVPIDTQYF
>TRBV20-1|TRBJ1-1
CSARDRRNTFF
>TRBV9|TRBJ1-2
CASSVSGGYGYTF
>TRBV6-5|TRBJ2-3
CASSYFWGATDTQYF
>TRBV6-1|TRBJ1-1
CASSDGTGGTEAFF
>TRBV5-1|TRBJ2-3
CASSWGSTDTQYF
>TRBV28|TRBJ1-5
CASTPGGGIDQPQHF
>TRBV5-1|TRBJ2-7
CASSLGQSYEQYF
>TRBV28|TRBJ2-1
CASSGGMASYNEQFF
>TRBV29-1|TRBJ1-1
CSVELLGTGFLSEAFF
>TRBV7-6|TRBJ2-3
CASSWFQSKDTDTQYF
>TRBV19|TRBJ1-5
CASSIAGLSNQPQHF
>TRBV7-9|TRBJ1-4
CASSPRATNEKLFF
>TRBV4-2|TRBJ2-7
CASSQARAPTYEQYF
>TRBV7-9|TRBJ1-1
CASSLGQGITEAFF
>TRBV7-7|TRBJ2-5
CASSLGLGETQYF
>TRBV27|TRBJ2-1
CASSPRDTYRLSSYNEQFF
>TRBV7-6|TRBJ1-1
CASSLAGTENEAFF
>TRBV15|TRBJ1-2
CATSREGGTGRGYTF
>TRBV6-1|TRBJ2-7
CASRIGGEQYF
>TRBV4-1|TRBJ1-5
CASSQVGDQPQHF